A selection of T cell receptor beta chains follows, all from one sample in a study of early T cells in non-severe SARS-CoV-2 infection. Via MiXCR, TCRdb re-called the 5' RACE reads, giving one row per CDR3 protein. Of tens of thousands of distinct CDR3 sequences in the sample, less than 8.5% are singletons; the top ten hold 6.5% to 9.5%. Sequenced input: whole blood. Source of these receptors: an adult who was a healthcare worker with PCR-confirmed SARS-CoV-2 infection or an uninfected control (not recorded which). CDR3s include the opening cysteine and the closing phenylalanine or tryptophan. The order of the fields is CDR3 length, clone size, J gene, V gene, D gene, CDR3 protein, CDR3 DNA. The D gene is left open where the match is weak. Clone size appears in some rows only: once, few, many, or a class for an expanded clone.

15	many	TRBJ1-5	TRBV12-3/TRBV12-4	-	CASSLYGARNQPQHF	TGTGCCAGCAGTTTATACGGGGCCCGAAACCAGCCCCAGCATTTT
16	many	TRBJ1-6	TRBV7-8	TRBD1	CASGQGARVVNSPLHF	TGTGCCAGCGGGCAGGGGGCGCGGGTAGTAAATTCACCCCTCCACTTT
18	many	TRBJ2-3	TRBV6-5	TRBD2	CASREHLGGTLGTDTQYF	TGTGCCAGCAGGGAACATCTGGGAGGGACTTTAGGTACAGATACGCAGTATTTT
14	many	TRBJ2-5	TRBV6-2/TRBV6-3	-	CASSYSGTMETQYF	TGTGCCAGCAGTTACTCCGGGACGATGGAAACCCAGTACTTC
15	many	TRBJ2-3	TRBV24-1	-	CATSPLGRFGDTQYF	TGTGCCACCTCCCCCCTTGGGCGCTTCGGGGATACGCAGTATTTT
14	many	TRBJ1-1	TRBV5-6	-	CASSLGPGGTEAFF	TGTGCCAGCAGCTTGGGGCCGGGGGGCACTGAAGCTTTCTTT
15	many	TRBJ2-5	TRBV24-1	TRBD2	CATSRSASGEETQYF	TGTGCCACCAGCAGGTCGGCTAGCGGGGAAGAGACCCAGTACTTC
14	-	TRBJ2-3	TRBV15	TRBD2	CATSTRGAANTQYF	TGTGCCACCAGCACGCGGGGGGCTGCTAATACGCAGTATTTT
14	few	TRBJ2-7	TRBV6-4	-	CASKPPRVAYEQYF	TGTGCCAGCAAGCCCCCCAGGGTAGCCTACGAGCAGTACTTC
13	many	TRBJ2-1	TRBV12-3/TRBV12-4	-	CASSLYRGNEQFF	TGTGCCAGCAGTTTATATCGTGGGAATGAGCAGTTCTTC
15	many	TRBJ2-3	TRBV9	TRBD2	CASSEGLAVADTQYF	TGTGCCAGCAGCGAGGGACTAGCGGTAGCAGATACGCAGTATTTT
15	many	TRBJ1-5	TRBV18	-	CASSPQGTSNQPQHF	TGTGCCAGCTCACCACAGGGGACTAGCAATCAGCCCCAGCATTTT
16	-	TRBJ1-5	TRBV6-1	TRBD1	CASSVRTGAYNQPQHF	TGTGCCAGCAGTGTACGGACAGGGGCCTACAATCAGCCCCAGCATTTT
16	-	TRBJ1-6	TRBV7-3	TRBD1	CASSLGGQGNNSPLHF	TGTGCCAGCAGCTTAGGGGGACAGGGGAATAATTCACCCCTCCACTTT
16	few	TRBJ2-1	TRBV9	-	CASSPRLAGWYNEQFF	TGTGCCAGCAGCCCCCGACTTGCAGGGTGGTACAATGAGCAGTTCTTC
13	-	TRBJ2-1	TRBV6-4	-	CASSDSTHNEQFF	TGTGCCAGCAGTGACTCGACGCACAATGAGCAGTTCTTC
15	many	TRBJ2-1	TRBV9	TRBD2	CASSAGSGGYNEQFF	TGTGCCAGCAGCGCCGGTAGCGGGGGGTACAATGAGCAGTTCTTC
13	many	TRBJ2-3	TRBV6-6	-	CASSPQSTDTQYF	TGTGCCAGCAGTCCCCAGTCCACAGATACGCAGTATTTT
12	-	TRBJ2-3	TRBV29-1	-	CSAGIRSDTQYF	TGCAGCGCTGGAATTAGGTCAGATACGCAGTATTTT
13	-	TRBJ2-7	TRBV30	-	CAWSLGLCYEQYF	TGTGCCTGGAGTTTGGGTCTTTGCTACGAGCAGTACTTC
13	-	TRBJ1-2	TRBV28	TRBD1	CASRPGQLHGYTF	TGTGCCAGCAGACCGGGACAGCTTCATGGCTACACCTTC
16	many	TRBJ2-7	TRBV10-3	-	CAISDPGTSGSYEQYF	TGTGCCATCAGTGACCCCGGGACAAGCGGGTCCTACGAGCAGTACTTC
11	many	TRBJ2-3	TRBV12-3/TRBV12-4	-	CASSLVDTQYF	TGTGCCAGCAGTTTGGTTGATACGCAGTATTTT
13	-	TRBJ2-7	TRBV6-6	TRBD1	CASSRTGNDEQYF	TGTGCCAGCAGTAGGACAGGGAACGACGAGCAGTACTTC
12	-	TRBJ1-2	TRBV6-2/TRBV6-3	-	CASSTSNYGYTF	TGTGCCAGCAGTACATCTAACTATGGCTACACCTTC
15	medium-sized	TRBJ2-2	TRBV20-1	TRBD2	CSAASGGVNTGELFF	TGCAGTGCTGCAAGCGGGGGCGTGAACACCGGGGAGCTGTTTTTT
13	many	TRBJ1-1	TRBV29-1	-	CSVAKERNTEAFF	TGCAGCGTCGCCAAGGAAAGGAACACTGAAGCTTTCTTT
15	few	TRBJ2-3	TRBV7-8	-	CASFKELASPDTQYF	TGTGCCAGCTTCAAAGAGCTAGCCAGCCCAGATACGCAGTATTTT
14	many	TRBJ2-1	TRBV20-1	-	CSARPPTYYNEQFF	TGCAGTGCTAGGCCCCCGACTTATTACAATGAGCAGTTCTTC
13	-	TRBJ1-1	TRBV7-6	-	CASSLARDDEAFF	TGTGCCAGCAGCTTAGCGAGGGACGATGAAGCTTTCTTT
11	many	TRBJ2-5	TRBV6-2/TRBV6-3	-	CASSYWERQYF	TGTGCCAGCAGTTACTGGGAGCGGCAGTACTTC
13	-	TRBJ2-4	TRBV7-3	TRBD1	CASSWDSKNIQYF	TGTGCCAGCAGCTGGGACAGCAAAAACATTCAGTACTTC
15	few	TRBJ2-2	TRBV30	TRBD1	CAWDRDRWDTGELFF	TGTGCCTGGGACCGGGACAGATGGGACACCGGGGAGCTGTTTTTT
14	few	TRBJ1-1	TRBV7-8	-	CASSLVSPNTEAFF	TGTGCCAGCAGCTTAGTAAGTCCGAACACTGAAGCTTTCTTT
12	few	TRBJ1-3	TRBV12-5	-	CASGAEGNTIYF	TGTGCTAGTGGTGCCGAAGGAAACACCATATATTTT
14	many	TRBJ1-6	TRBV7-9	TRBD1	CASSLKGQGSPLHF	TGTGCCAGCAGCTTAAAGGGACAGGGTTCACCCCTCCACTTT
14	few	TRBJ1-4	TRBV2	-	CACPQGRANEKLFF	TGTGCCTGCCCCCAGGGAAGGGCAAATGAAAAACTGTTTTTT
14	many	TRBJ1-4	TRBV7-9	-	CASSLGGTNEKLFF	TGTGCCAGCAGCTTAGGGGGCACGAATGAAAAACTGTTTTTT
16	-	TRBJ2-2	TRBV7-2	TRBD2	CASSRRGGGLAGELFF	TGTGCCAGCAGCCGACGCGGCGGGGGGCTGGCCGGGGAGCTGTTTTTT
14	-	TRBJ1-3	TRBV12-3/TRBV12-4	-	CASRRLGPANTIYF	TGTGCCAGCAGGAGATTGGGGCCGGCGAACACCATATATTTT
14	few	TRBJ1-5	TRBV7-2	-	CASSYDPRNQPQHF	TGTGCCAGCAGCTACGACCCGCGCAATCAGCCCCAGCATTTT
16	-	TRBJ2-3	TRBV27	-	CASSPYRATGTDTQYF	TGTGCCAGCAGTCCATACCGAGCTACAGGAACAGATACGCAGTATTTT
14	many	TRBJ1-2	TRBV18	-	CASSPWNDYYGYTF	TGTGCCAGCTCACCCTGGAACGACTACTATGGCTACACCTTC
13	-	TRBJ1-2	TRBV28	-	CASSLFPGEGYTF	TGTGCCAGCAGTTTATTTCCGGGAGAGGGCTACACCTTC
15	-	TRBJ2-7	TRBV27	-	CASSFTGTGTKEQYF	TGTGCCAGCAGTTTCACCGGGACTGGGACAAAAGAGCAGTACTTC
15	many	TRBJ2-2	TRBV5-1	TRBD2	CASRVAGVNTGELFF	TGCGCCAGCAGAGTAGCGGGGGTAAACACCGGGGAGCTGTTTTTT
14	many	TRBJ1-1	TRBV4-3	-	CASSQDRQGMEAFF	TGCGCCAGCAGCCAAGATCGTCAGGGGATGGAGGCTTTCTTT
14	few	TRBJ1-4	TRBV10-1	TRBD1	CASSAGDRGEKLFF	TGCGCCAGCAGTGCTGGAGACAGGGGTGAAAAACTGTTTTTT
14	-	TRBJ2-3	TRBV6-6	-	CASSSTGRTDTQYF	TGTGCCAGCAGTTCCACGGGTCGCACAGATACGCAGTATTTT
13	-	TRBJ2-5	TRBV12-3/TRBV12-4	-	CASSFWREETQYF	TGTGCCAGCAGTTTTTGGAGGGAAGAGACCCAGTACTTC
14	few	TRBJ2-1	TRBV3-2	-	CASSLRDRSLEQFF	TGTGCCAGCAGCCTAAGGGACAGGTCCTTGGAGCAGTTCTTC
17	many	TRBJ1-5	TRBV5-1	-	CASSEGVSGARNQPQHF	TGCGCCAGCAGCGAGGGCGTATCGGGGGCTCGCAATCAGCCCCAGCATTTT
15	many	TRBJ2-7	TRBV12-3/TRBV12-4	TRBD2	CASSFGRGGRYEQYF	TGTGCCAGCAGTTTTGGCCGGGGGGGCCGGTACGAGCAGTACTTC
13	many	TRBJ2-7	TRBV6-6	-	CASSRGTRYEQYF	TGTGCCAGCAGTCGGGGGACTCGTTACGAGCAGTACTTC
13	many	TRBJ2-5	TRBV7-3	-	CASSSEYQETQYF	TGTGCCAGCAGCTCCGAATACCAAGAGACCCAGTACTTC
13	-	TRBJ2-3	TRBV20-1	TRBD2	CSGLAGFTDTQYF	TGCTCGGGGCTAGCGGGATTCACAGACACGCAGTATTTT
15	few	TRBJ2-7	TRBV25-1	TRBD2	CASSEFGLAGEEQYF	TGTGCCAGCAGTGAATTTGGACTAGCGGGGGAGGAGCAGTACTTC
14	many	TRBJ2-5	TRBV27	-	CASSFVNSQETQYF	TGTGCCAGCAGTTTCGTTAACAGCCAAGAGACCCAGTACTTC
13	few	TRBJ2-7	TRBV9	-	CASSFGWGSVQYF	TGTGCCAGCAGCTTCGGCTGGGGTAGTGTGCAGTACTTC